This TCR beta chain came from a study of blood T cell repertoires in COVID-19. Profiling relied on immunoSEQ multiplex PCR, and the TCRdb table lists in-frame clones only, not all of them. This repertoire shows under 150,000 clones, more than 70% found once; its top ten account for about 1.6%. V shed 0 bases and J shed 0 bases, with 12 bases lying between them. In germline, CDR1 is LNHDA, CDR2 SQIVND (reference sequence). The CDR3 is 18 residues long. The sequenced sample was peripheral blood. The chain uses TRBV19 and TRBJ2-6, with D perhaps matching TRBD1 (5 bases). This clonotype was obtained from a human donor in a cohort sampled during active COVID-19. The CDR3 DNA reads as TGTGCCAGTAGTATAGAAGAAGACAGATCCTCTGGGGCCAACGTCCTGACTTTC. Translated: CASSIEEDRSSGANVLTF.